Included here is one T cell receptor (beta chain) sequence, with context. As yet, its antigen is unknown. The data belong to a study of cytomegalovirus exposure and HLA in healthy donors. CDR1 is LNHDA, CDR2 SQIVND, per germline (reference sequence). V shed 3 bases and J 4 bases; nucleotides not matched to a gene: 9. The length of the CDR3 is 16 residues. Study-wide results and caveats: Follow-up analysis later connected one missense variant in DCLRE1C with trimming of TCR beta V- and J-genes. A reported reduction in N-insertions relative to the 666-donor mean was seen in an Asian-associated ancestry cluster in a later analysis. Associated with HLA alleles at 0.05 false discovery rate in a later analysis were about 17,000 TCR beta sequences.

The PCR employed 60 Vbeta primers together with 13 Jbeta primers. Libraries were prepared by immunoSEQ multiplex PCR; TCRdb keeps only in-frame clonotypes and omits some of them. The sample yields about 160,000 clones, around 85% seen once. The chain joins TRBV19 to TRBJ2-1, with 7 bases that match TRBD1. The clonotype was recovered from a boy aged 2 to 10 in good health and CMV-seronegative. Source material: PBMCs. The CDR3 sequence is CASSITGQSFYNEQFF. The CDR3, as DNA: TGTGCCAGTAGTATCACGGGACAGAGTTTTTACAATGAGCAGTTCTTC.